This TCR beta chain appears in the sequencing data of a study of T cells after yellow fever vaccination. The study, taken as a whole, reports: Most clones from primary vaccination were detected again post-booster (roughly 96% CD4, 88% CD8). Repertoires obtained by FACS sorting could include abundant clonotypes that entered as contaminants from the bulk population.

Comment on this clonotype: Its antigen is undetermined.

The CDR3 covers 17 residues. V was pared by 4 bases and J by 2 bases, with 12 bases of the junction left unmatched. Germline V gene lookup returns CDR1 SGHTS and CDR2 YDEGEE. TCRdb reprocessed the 5' RACE reads with MiXCR, giving one entry per CDR3 protein. The table includes 360,000 or so distinct CDR3 sequences, under 14% detected once. The receptor was isolated from a man aged 18 to 29 who received the YFV17D yellow fever vaccine. Material: PBMCs, obtained on the day of the first yellow fever vaccination. This rearrangement joins TRBV5-8 to TRBJ2-5; 9 nucleotides align to TRBD2. The CDR3 loop is CASSGTTLAGIQETQYF. The CDR3 coding sequence is TGTGCCAGCAGCGGGACCACCCTAGCGGGGATACAAGAGACCCAGTACTTC.